This TCR beta chain was found in a study of blood T cell repertoires in COVID-19 (dated by TCRdb to 2020 to 2022). About the full investigation: Samples covering the acute and convalescent phases of COVID-19 were provided by collaborators in the United States, Italy and Spain. The dataset comprised deeply sampled blood TCRbeta repertoires from subjects exposed to, actively infected with, or recovered from COVID-19. Nearly every sample came with metadata listing a de-identified subject ID, COVID-19 status, age in years and sex. The samples were drawn from two sources: the first 160 participants of the ongoing ImmuneRACE study, and 950 to 1,500 subjects contributed by 6 global collaborators. The repertoires were released in a freely available public database intended as a resource for research on the immune response to SARS-CoV-2. The prospective study material was composed of cDNA or gDNA derived from T cells, B-cell-depleted T cells, or PBMCs. Where available, HLA class I and class II types were obtained from metadata supplied by the sample provider rather than from assay-based typing.

Participants in the prospective study were enrolled through a virtual design, were aged roughly 18 to 95 years, and lived in about two dozen United States geographic areas. Cohort assignment in the prospective study relied on participant-reported clinical history from a screening survey and a study questionnaire. In the prospective study, whole blood, serum and a nasopharyngeal or oropharyngeal swab were collected from each participant by mobile phlebotomists. Over a roughly 2-month period, participants in the prospective study had the option of providing additional blood draws and questionnaires. Blood samples from the prospective study were shipped frozen or at room temperature prior to DNA extraction. Paper-wide results and their limitations: How much clinical and demographic metadata was included differed by source and by participant, and the metadata was provided uncurated.

TCRbeta CDR3 regions were amplified from genomic DNA by means of the immunoSEQ Assay, a bias-controlled multiplex PCR. The original pipeline was this. Within the assay, amplification of reference gene primers was used to estimate how many nucleated cells each sample contained. Sequence reads were collapsed and filtered to measure the absolute abundance of every unique TCRbeta CDR3 rearrangement. For each sample, productive Simpson clonality was calculated as the square root of Simpson's diversity index across productive rearrangements. Held by TCRdb, this immuneACCESS table contains in-frame sequences only and omits some clones. Under half of the omission traces to an unresolved V gene where checked; the cause of the rest is unknown. D and trimming were read from the DNA, whereas the V and J calls and clone size are those reported in that table. The sample table shows hundreds of thousands of clones, and around 80% are seen once. The ten biggest clones cover 6% to 7.5% of the sample.

To note about this clone: The antigen this receptor binds is unknown. No qualities accompany the bases; no much larger clone lies one base away.

CDR1 SGHTS and CDR2 YDEGEE were looked up in the germline V gene. V ends up 0 bases short and J 3 bases short, with an unmatched junction base count of 5. The CDR3 sequence holds 15 residues, the cysteine and phenylalanine included. The kept DNA is CDR3 alone, 45 bases in frame from the first base. Sequencing was carried out using PBMCs or T cells enriched from blood (not recorded which). This sequence was found in a woman aged 40-49 years with acute COVID-19. The sequence links TRBV5-8 to TRBJ2-7; a stretch of 8 junction bases matches TRBD2. The DNA sequence is given as TGTGCCAGCAGCTTGGTTGCGGGAGGCCTCTACGAGCAGTACTTC. This translates into CASSLVAGGLYEQYF.